This T cell receptor beta chain was sequenced for a study of blood T cell repertoires in COVID-19. Study details: COVID-19 samples from acute and convalescent phases originated in the United States, Italy and Spain. PBMCs, B-cell-depleted T cells, or T cells provided the cDNA or gDNA that made up the material.

Trimming shortened V by 6 bases and J by 3 bases, and 15 bases separated the two germline ends. Per the germline V gene, CDR1 is MNHEY and CDR2 is SVGAGI. The CDR3 consists of 14 residues. In the original analysis: Amplification with reference gene primers provided the estimates of nucleated cell counts. Method: immunoSEQ multiplex PCR; TCRdb's copy keeps in-frame clones and lacks some. V, J and clone size reflect that table, while D and trimming were determined from the DNA. The profile shows roughly 140,000 clones, 88% of them singletons. The sample was peripheral blood. The genes are TRBV6-5 and TRBJ2-7; tentative D call: TRBD2 (6 bases). The receptor comes from a human donor in a cohort sampled during active COVID-19. The CDR3, as DNA: TGTGCCAGCAGCAGGGAGGATCGAATCTACGAGCAGTACTTC. Amino acid sequence: CASSREDRIYEQYF.